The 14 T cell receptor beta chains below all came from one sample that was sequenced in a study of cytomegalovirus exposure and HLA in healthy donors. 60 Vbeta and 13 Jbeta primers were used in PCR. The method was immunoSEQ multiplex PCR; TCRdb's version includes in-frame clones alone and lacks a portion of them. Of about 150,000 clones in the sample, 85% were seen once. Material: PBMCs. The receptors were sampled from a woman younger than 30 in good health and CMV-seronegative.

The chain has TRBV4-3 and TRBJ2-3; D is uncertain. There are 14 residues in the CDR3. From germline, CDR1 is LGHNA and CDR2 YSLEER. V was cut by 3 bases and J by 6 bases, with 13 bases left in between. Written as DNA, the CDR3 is TGCGCCAGCAGCCATTCAGCGTTTGGGGATACGCAGTATTTT. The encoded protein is CASSHSAFGDTQYF.

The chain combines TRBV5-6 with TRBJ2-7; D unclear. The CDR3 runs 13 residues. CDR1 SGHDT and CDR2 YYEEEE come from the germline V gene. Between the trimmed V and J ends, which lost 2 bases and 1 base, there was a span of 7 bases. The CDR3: CASSFLGSYEQYF. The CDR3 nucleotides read TGTGCCAGCAGCTTCCTCGGGTCCTACGAGCAGTACTTC.

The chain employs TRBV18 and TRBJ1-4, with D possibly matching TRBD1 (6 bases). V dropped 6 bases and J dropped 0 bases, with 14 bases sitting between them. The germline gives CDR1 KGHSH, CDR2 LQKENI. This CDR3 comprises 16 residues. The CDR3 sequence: CASSVIQGATNEKLFF. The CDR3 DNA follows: TGTGCCAGCTCCGTCATACAGGGTGCAACTAATGAAAAACTGTTTTTT.

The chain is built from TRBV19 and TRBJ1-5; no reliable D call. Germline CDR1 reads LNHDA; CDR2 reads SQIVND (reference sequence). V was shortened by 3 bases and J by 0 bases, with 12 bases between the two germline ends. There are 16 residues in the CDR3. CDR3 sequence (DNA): TGTGCCAGTAGTATGCGGGGAATTTATAGCAATCAGCCCCAGCATTTT. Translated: CASSMRGIYSNQPQHF.

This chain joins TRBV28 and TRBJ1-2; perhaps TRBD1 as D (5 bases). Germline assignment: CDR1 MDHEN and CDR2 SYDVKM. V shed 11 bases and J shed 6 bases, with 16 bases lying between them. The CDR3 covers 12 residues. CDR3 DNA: TGTGCCGGAGGGGTTTTACTGGATGGCTACACCTTC. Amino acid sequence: CAGGVLLDGYTF.

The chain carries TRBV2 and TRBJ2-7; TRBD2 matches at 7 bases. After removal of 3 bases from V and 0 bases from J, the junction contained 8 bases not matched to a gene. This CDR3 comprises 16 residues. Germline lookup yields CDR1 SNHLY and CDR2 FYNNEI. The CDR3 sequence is CASSEERGSYSYEQYF. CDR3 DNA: TGTGCCAGCAGTGAGGAGCGGGGCTCCTACTCCTACGAGCAGTACTTC. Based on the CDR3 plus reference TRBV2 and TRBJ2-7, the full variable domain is EPEVTQTPSHQVTQMGQEVILRCVPISNHLYFYWYRQILGQKVEFLVSFYNNEISEKSEIFDDQFSVERPDGSNFTLKIRSTKLEDSAMYFCASSEERGSYSYEQYFGPGTRLTVT.

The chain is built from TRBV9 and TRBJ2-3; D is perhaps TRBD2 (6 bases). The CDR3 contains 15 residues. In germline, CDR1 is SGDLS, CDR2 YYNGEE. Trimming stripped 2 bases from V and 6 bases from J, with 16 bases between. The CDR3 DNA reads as TGTGCCAGCAGCGTCGGAGGAGGGCCCGCGGATACGCAGTATTTT. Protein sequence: CASSVGGGPADTQYF.

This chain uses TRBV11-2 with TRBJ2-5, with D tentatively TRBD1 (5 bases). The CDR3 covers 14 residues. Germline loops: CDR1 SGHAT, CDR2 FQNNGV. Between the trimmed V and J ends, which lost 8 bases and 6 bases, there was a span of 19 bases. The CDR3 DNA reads TGTGCCAGCCGCGCCCTCGGCAGGGTGAAGACCCAGTACTTC. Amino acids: CASRALGRVKTQYF.

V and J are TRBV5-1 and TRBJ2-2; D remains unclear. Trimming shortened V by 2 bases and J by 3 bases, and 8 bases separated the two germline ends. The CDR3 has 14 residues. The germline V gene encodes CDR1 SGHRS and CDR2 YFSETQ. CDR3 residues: CASSFPLDTGELFF. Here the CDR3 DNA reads TGCGCCAGCAGCTTTCCCCTTGACACCGGGGAGCTGTTTTTT.

CDR3 bases: TGTGCCAGCTCACCACTTAGCACGGGGACAGATACGCAGTATTTT. Its protein is CASSPLSTGTDTQYF. The chain couples TRBV18 to TRBJ2-3; D may be TRBD2 (5 bases). Germline lookup yields CDR1 KGHSH and CDR2 LQKENI. With 1 base removed from V and 3 bases from J, the gap between germline ends came to 11 bases. There are 15 residues in the CDR3.

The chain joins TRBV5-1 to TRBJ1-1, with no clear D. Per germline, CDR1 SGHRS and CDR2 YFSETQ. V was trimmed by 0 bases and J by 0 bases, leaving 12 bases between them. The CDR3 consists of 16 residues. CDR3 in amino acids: CASSLGLAELNTEAFF. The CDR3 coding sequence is TGCGCCAGCAGCTTGGGTCTAGCAGAACTGAACACTGAAGCTTTCTTT.

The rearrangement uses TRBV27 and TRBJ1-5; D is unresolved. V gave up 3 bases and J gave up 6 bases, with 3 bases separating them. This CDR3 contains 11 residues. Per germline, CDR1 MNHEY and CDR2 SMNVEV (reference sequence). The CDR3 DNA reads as TGTGCCAGCAGTTTCTGTCAGCCCCAGCATTTT. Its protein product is CASSFCQPQHF.

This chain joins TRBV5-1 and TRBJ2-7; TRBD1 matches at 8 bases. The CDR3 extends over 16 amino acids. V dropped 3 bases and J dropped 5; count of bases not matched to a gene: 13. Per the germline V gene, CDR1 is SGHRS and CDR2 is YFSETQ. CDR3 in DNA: TGCGCCAGCAGCTCCCCGAGCCGGACAGGGATCGACGAGCAGTACTTC. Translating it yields CASSSPSRTGIDEQYF. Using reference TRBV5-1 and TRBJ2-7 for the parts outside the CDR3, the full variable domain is KAGVTQTPRYLIKTRGQQVTLSCSPISGHRSVSWYQQTPGQGLQFLFEYFSETQRNKGNFPGRFSGRQFSNSRSEMNVSTLELGDSALYLCASSSPSRTGIDEQYFGPGTRLTVT.

CDR3 region: CASSSTGGNSNQPQHF. CDR3 DNA sequence: TGTGCCAGCAGTTCGACAGGGGGAAATAGCAATCAGCCCCAGCATTTT. The V call is TRBV25-1, the J call TRBJ1-5, with 9 bases lining up with TRBD1. Germline lookup yields CDR1 MGHDK and CDR2 SYGVNS. Trimming took 5 bases from V and 0 from J; bases not matched to a gene: 5. This CDR3 is 16 amino acids long.